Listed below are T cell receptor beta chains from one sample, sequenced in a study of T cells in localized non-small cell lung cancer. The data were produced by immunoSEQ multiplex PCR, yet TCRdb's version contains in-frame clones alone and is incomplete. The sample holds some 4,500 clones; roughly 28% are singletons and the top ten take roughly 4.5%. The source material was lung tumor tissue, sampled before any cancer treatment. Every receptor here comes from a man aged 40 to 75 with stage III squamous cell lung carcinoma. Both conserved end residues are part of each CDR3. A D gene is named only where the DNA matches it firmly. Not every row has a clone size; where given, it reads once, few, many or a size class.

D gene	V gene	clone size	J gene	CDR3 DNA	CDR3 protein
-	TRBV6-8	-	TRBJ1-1	TGTGCCAGCAGCTCTGGACGGAACATGAACACTGAAGCTTTCTTT	CASSSGRNMNTEAFF
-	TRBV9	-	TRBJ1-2	TGTGCCAGCAGTGAATTACAATCCAACTATGGCTACACCTTC	CASSELQSNYGYTF
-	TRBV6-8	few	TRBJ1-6	TGTGCCAGCAACCAACACTTGCCCAAAAATTCACCCCTCCACTTT	CASNQHLPKNSPLHF
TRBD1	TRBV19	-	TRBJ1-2	TGTGCCAGTAGTATCTCTGGCCATCCGGGACAGGGGGATGGCTACACCTTC	CASSISGHPGQGDGYTF
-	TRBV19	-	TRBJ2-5	TGTGCCAGTAGTAAAGGTTCTAGCCGTAGCGAGACCCAGTACTTC	CASSKGSSRSETQYF
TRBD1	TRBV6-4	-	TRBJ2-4	TGTGCCAGCAGCAAGGACAGGGAAAACATTCAGTACTTC	CASSKDRENIQYF
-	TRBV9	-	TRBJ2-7	TGTGCCAGCAGCGTAGGTTCGTCCTACGAGCAGTACTTC	CASSVGSSYEQYF
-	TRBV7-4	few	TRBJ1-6	TGTGCCAGCAGCTCCCGGGGCGCATGGTCACCCCTCCACTTT	CASSSRGAWSPLHF
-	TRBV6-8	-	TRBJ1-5	TGTGCCAGCAGTTACGCCCTGAGCAATCAGCCCCAGCATTTT	CASSYALSNQPQHF
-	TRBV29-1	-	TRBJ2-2	TGCAGCGTCCAGGGGTTCACCGGGGAGCTGTTTTTT	CSVQGFTGELFF
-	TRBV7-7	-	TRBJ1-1	TGTGCCAGCAGCTTGTTTTTGGGCGGGGACTTGAACACTGAAGCTTTCTTT	CASSLFLGGDLNTEAFF
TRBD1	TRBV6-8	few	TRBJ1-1	TGTGCCAGCAGTTCGACAGGGGGAAGGACTGAAGCTTTCTTT	CASSSTGGRTEAFF
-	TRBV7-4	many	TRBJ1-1	TGTGCCAGCAGCTTCTGGGGCGGCACTGAAGCTTTCTTT	CASSFWGGTEAFF
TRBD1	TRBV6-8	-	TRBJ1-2	TGTGCCATCAGTTGGGACAGAGAAAACACGAATGGCTACACCTTC	CAISWDRENTNGYTF
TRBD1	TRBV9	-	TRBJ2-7	TGTGCCAGCGGTGACAGGGGTTCAGACGAGCAGTACTTC	CASGDRGSDEQYF
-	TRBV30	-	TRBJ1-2	TGTGCCTGGAGGGAATGGGGGGATAACTATGGCTACACCTTC	CAWREWGDNYGYTF
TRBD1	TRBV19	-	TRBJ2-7	TGTGCCACCGCCTCAACAGGGGGCTACGAGCAGTACTTC	CATASTGGYEQYF
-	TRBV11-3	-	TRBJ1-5	TGTGCCAGCAGCTTAGGGTATATGGGGGATCAGCCCCAGCATTTT	CASSLGYMGDQPQHF
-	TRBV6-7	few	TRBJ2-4	TGTGCCAGCAGTTCTGGGGATTTGGCCAAAAACATTCAGTACTTC	CASSSGDLAKNIQYF
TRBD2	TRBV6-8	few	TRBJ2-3	TGTGCCAGCAGTTACTCTAGCGGGGGGACCGGCACGCAGTATTTT	CASSYSSGGTGTQYF
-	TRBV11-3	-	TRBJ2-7	TGTGCCAGCAGCTTAGTTAATGGCAGGGGCTACGAGCAGTACTTC	CASSLVNGRGYEQYF
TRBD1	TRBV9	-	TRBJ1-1	TGTGCCAGCAGCCTGATGACCGGGACAGCGAACACTGAAGCTTTCTTT	CASSLMTGTANTEAFF
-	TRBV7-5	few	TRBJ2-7	TGTGCCAGCAGCGCCCAGCTAGGGAAAATAGGCGAGCAGTACTTC	CASSAQLGKIGEQYF
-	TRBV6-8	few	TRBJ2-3	TGTGCCAGCACTCTGGGGGTTGAGCCAAGCACAGATACGCAGTATTTT	CASTLGVEPSTDTQYF
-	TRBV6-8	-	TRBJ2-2	TGTGCCAGCAGTCGACAGGCATACGGGGAGCTGTTTTTT	CASSRQAYGELFF
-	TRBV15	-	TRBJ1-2	TGTGCCACCAGCAGAGAGGGGGCAGTTAGCTATGGCTACACCTTC	CATSREGAVSYGYTF
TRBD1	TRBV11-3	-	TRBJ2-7	TGTGCCAGCAGCGTAGGGACAGGGGTCGACGAGCAGTACTTC	CASSVGTGVDEQYF
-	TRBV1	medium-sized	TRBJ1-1	TGCGCCAGCAGCCAAGATGGAGGGGGGAACACTGAAGCTTTCTTT	CASSQDGGGNTEAFF
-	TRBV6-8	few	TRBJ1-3	TGTGCCAGCAGTACCGGGGGGGCGGGTTCTGGAAACACCATATATTTT	CASSTGGAGSGNTIYF
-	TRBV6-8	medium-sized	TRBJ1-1	TGTGCCAGCAGTCCGCTTAACCTGAACACTGAAGCTTTCTTT	CASSPLNLNTEAFF
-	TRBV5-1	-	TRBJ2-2	TGCGCCAGCAGCTTGGAGCCAGGGAGCACCGGGGAGCTGTTTTTT	CASSLEPGSTGELFF
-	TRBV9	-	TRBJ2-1	TGTGCCAGCGGGCAGGTTCAGATTTACAATGAGCAGTTCTTC	CASGQVQIYNEQFF
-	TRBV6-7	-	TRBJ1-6	TGTGCCAGCACTCTCTCCTATAATTCACCCCTCCACTTT	CASTLSYNSPLHF